The next 21 T cell receptor beta chains were all read from a single sample in a study of T-cell memory formation after mild COVID-19. MiXCR, applied by TCRdb to the 5' RACE reads, yields one record per CDR3 protein. The top ten clones hold about 40% of a sample with approximately 88,000 distinct CDR3 sequences, around a quarter of them seen once. The sequenced sample was PBMCs or a T cell subset sorted from them (not recorded which). The origin of the receptors is a man between 18 and 29 years old who had mild COVID-19 (a few samples of this study predate the infection). Cell type and time point are not known.

This chain links TRBV28 with TRBJ2-3; D ambiguous. In germline, CDR1 is MDHEN, CDR2 SYDVKM. The CDR3 has 15 residues. V was clipped by 5 bases and J by 1 base, with 13 bases between them. The CDR3 region has the DNA TGTGCCAGCAGTCCCGCCAGTAACCGCACAGATACGCAGTATTTT. It yields the protein CASSPASNRTDTQYF.

The J gene is TRBJ2-1, the V gene TRBV5-1; 9 positions match TRBD1. The CDR3 sequence is 15 residues long. Germline V gives CDR1 SGHRS, CDR2 YFSETQ. Trimming removed 5 bases from V and 4 bases from J; junction bases left unmatched: 7. The DNA for the CDR3 is TGCGCCAGCAGGCGACAGGGGGGGCAATACAATGAGCAGTTCTTC. This gives the protein CASRRQGGQYNEQFF.

The V and J genes are TRBV6-5 and TRBJ1-5, with 7 positions matching TRBD1. Germline V gene data show CDR1 as MNHEY and CDR2 as SVGAGI. V lost 4 bases, J lost 3 bases, and 3 bases stayed unmatched. The CDR3 has 14 residues. CDR3 coding DNA: TGTGCCAGCAGTTTAGGGACAGTCAATCAGCCCCAGCATTTT. Translating it yields CASSLGTVNQPQHF.

The rearrangement uses TRBV28 and TRBJ2-7; 9 nucleotides agree with TRBD1. CDR1 and CDR2 (germline): MDHEN, SYDVKM. The CDR3 has 14 residues. Trimming removed 3 bases from V and 6 bases from J; junction bases left unmatched: 6. CDR3 DNA sequence: TGTGCCAGCAGTTTCCGACAGGGGGTGTCCGAGCAGTACGTC. It encodes CASSFRQGVSEQYV.

This clonotype was counted a few times. The gene calls are TRBV4-2 and TRBJ1-2; perhaps TRBD1 as D (6 bases). V lost 6 bases and J lost 7, with 12 bases in between. The CDR3 consists of 12 residues. CDR1 is LGHNA, CDR2 YNFKEQ, per germline. The CDR3 sequence: CASRQNRAGYTF. The CDR3 DNA sequence: TGTGCCAGCAGACAAAACAGGGCTGGCTACACCTTC.

This clonotype occurred many times. This chain joins TRBV6-2 or TRBV6-3 and TRBJ2-7, with 7 bases lining up with TRBD1. The CDR3 consists of 13 residues. Germline trimming cut 5 bases from V and 5 bases from J; bases unmatched to any gene: 6. CDR1 is MNHEY, CDR2 SVGEGT, per germline. CDR3 nucleotide sequence: TGTGCCAGCAGTAAGACAGGGTCCCACGAGCAGTACGTC. Translated, it gives CASSKTGSHEQYV.

The table lists this clonotype with a few counts. The CDR3 DNA sequence: TGTGCGAACAACAAGCAGCGGGCCTCCTACGAGCAGTACGTC. Amino acids: CANNKQRASYEQYV. J is TRBJ2-7 and V is TRBV27, with D perhaps matching TRBD2 (6 bases). This CDR3 is 14 amino acids long. The germline V gene encodes CDR1 MNHEY and CDR2 SMNVEV (reference sequence).

J is TRBJ2-3 and V is TRBV4-3; D is possibly TRBD2 (5 bases). The CDR3 spans 15 residues. Germline loops: CDR1 LGHNA, CDR2 YSLEER. V lost 1 base to trimming and J lost 4 bases, with 12 bases between them. Written as DNA, the CDR3 is TGCGCCAGCAGCCAAGGCCACTGGGGAGCAGATACGCAGTATTTT. Translated, it gives CASSQGHWGADTQYF.

The genes are TRBV28 and TRBJ2-6; D call uncertain. The germline CDR1 and CDR2 sequences are MDHEN and SYDVKM. The CDR3 loop spans 16 amino acids. With 2 bases removed from V and 1 base from J, the gap between germline ends came to 9 bases. The CDR3 DNA sequence: TGTGCCAGCAGTTTAGCTGAGATTTCTGGGGCCAACGTCCTGACTTTC. This encodes CASSLAEISGANVLTF.

This clonotype showed up just a few times. The chain joins TRBV25-1 to TRBJ2-3; weak D call: TRBD2 (6 bases). The V end lost 3 bases, the J end lost 3 bases, and 13 bases lay between the germline ends. The CDR3 sequence is 15 residues long. In germline, CDR1 is MGHDK, CDR2 SYGVNS. Here the CDR3 DNA reads TGTGCCAGCAGTGACCTGGGACTTGGAACAGATACGCAGTATTTT. Encoded protein: CASSDLGLGTDTQYF.

V and J are TRBV6-4 and TRBJ2-7; 10 bases align to TRBD2. Germline V lookup: CDR1 MRHNA, CDR2 SNTAGT. The ends lost 3 bases at V and 2 bases at J; junction bases unmatched: 4. The CDR3 extends over 15 amino acids. The CDR3: CASSEESGGAYEQYF. CDR3 in DNA: TGTGCCAGCAGTGAAGAAAGCGGGGGGGCCTACGAGCAGTACTTC.

This chain connects TRBV20-1 to TRBJ1-4, with D maybe TRBD1 (6 bases). Germline V gives CDR1 DFQATT, CDR2 SNEGSKA (reference sequence). The V gene lost 7 bases and the J gene lost 4 bases, with 13 bases spanning the gap. The CDR3 extends over 13 amino acids. This CDR3 reads CSGRGSFNEKLFF. CDR3 DNA sequence: TGCAGTGGCAGGGGCAGCTTTAATGAAAAACTGTTTTTT.

The V and J genes are TRBV9 and TRBJ1-5; 7 nucleotides agree with TRBD1. V gave up 0 bases and J gave up 1 base; unmatched junction bases: 13. The CDR3 loop spans 19 amino acids. Germline V lookup: CDR1 SGDLS, CDR2 YYNGEE. CDR3 in DNA: TGTGCCAGCAGCGTAGTCCATCACGGACAGGCGGGCAGCAATCAGCCCCAGCATTTT. Amino acid sequence: CASSVVHHGQAGSNQPQHF.

A few counts support this clonotype. The chain employs TRBV11-3 and TRBJ1-1; D is undetermined. The V end was cut by 8 bases, the J end by 8 bases, with 18 bases between. CDR1 and CDR2 from the germline V gene are SGHNT and YENEEA. The CDR3 runs 13 residues. The CDR3: CASATRHDKEAFF. In DNA, the CDR3 is TGTGCCAGCGCCACCCGACACGATAAAGAAGCTTTCTTT.

This clonotype was picked up many times. The chain recombines TRBV19 with TRBJ2-1; 10 bases agree with TRBD2. The CDR3 is 15 amino acids. V lost 6 bases to trimming and J lost 2 bases; unmatched junction nucleotides: 4. Germline values: CDR1 LNHDA, CDR2 SQIVND (reference sequence). The CDR3 is CASSRTSGTYNEQFF. CDR3 bases: TGTGCCAGTAGCCGGACTAGCGGCACCTACAATGAGCAGTTCTTC.

This clonotype has more than one count but fewer than ten. The CDR3 is CASSYRTSGGSGELFF. The CDR3 DNA is TGTGCCAGCAGCTACCGGACTAGCGGGGGCTCCGGGGAGCTGTTTTTT. The chain is built from TRBV7-2 and TRBJ2-2, with 13 bases lining up with TRBD2. V trimming: 4 bases; J trimming: 6 bases; junction bases outside the gene matches: 5. Per the germline V gene, CDR1 is SGHTA and CDR2 is FQGNSA. The CDR3 runs to 16 residues.

This clonotype has a handful of counts. This chain connects TRBV12-3 or TRBV12-4 to TRBJ2-1; 9 bases are a match to TRBD2. This CDR3 has 15 residues. V lost 7 bases to trimming and J lost 6 bases; unmatched junction nucleotides: 10. The CDR3 sequence is CASIPSGSGGNEQFF. In DNA, the CDR3 is TGTGCCAGCATACCCTCCGGTAGCGGGGGCAATGAGCAGTTCTTC.

The CDR3 DNA sequence: TGTGCCAGCACTCAGAACACCGGGGAGCTGTTTTTT. Translation gives CASTQNTGELFF. The rearrangement links TRBV9 to TRBJ2-2; D remains ambiguous. The ends were cut back, 6 bases at V and 1 base at J, with 4 bases in the middle. This CDR3 is built from 12 residues. Germline V gene data show CDR1 as SGDLS and CDR2 as YYNGEE.

V usage is TRBV7-9 and J usage is TRBJ1-2, with a weak D call TRBD1 (6 bases). The CDR3 covers 17 residues. CDR1 and CDR2 (germline): SEHNR, FQNEAQ (reference sequence). V lost 4 bases and J lost 3, with 21 bases in between. CDR3 coding DNA: TGTGCCAGCAGCTCCCTATGGGATCGGGGGGGCTACTATGGCTACACCTTC. Translation: CASSSLWDRGGYYGYTF.

This chain links TRBV29-1 with TRBJ1-2, with D unresolved. V dropped 4 bases and J dropped 6 bases, with 15 bases sitting between them. This CDR3 is built from 13 residues. The germline CDR1 and CDR2 sequences are SQVTM and ANQGSEA. CDR3 protein: CSVVSFRLNGYTF. The DNA of the CDR3 is TGCAGCGTTGTTTCTTTCAGACTGAATGGCTACACCTTC.

The genes are TRBV7-3 and TRBJ2-3; D might be TRBD1 (6 bases). CDR3 size: 13 residues. Deletions cut 1 base from V and 6 bases from J, with 8 bases between. From germline, CDR1 is SGHTA and CDR2 FQGTGA. In DNA, the CDR3 is TGTGCCAGCAGCTTAATCGGACAGGATACGCAGTATTTT. Its protein product is CASSLIGQDTQYF.